Below, 6 T cell receptor beta chains from the same sample are listed, as sequenced in a study of metastatic and nonmetastatic thyroid tumors. MiXCR was used by TCRdb to re-call the PCR reads. The profile covers more than 25,000 clones, with roughly 25% appearing a single time and 5% to 7% taken by the ten largest. Among the patients, none had received any treatment before thyroid surgery. The specimen sequenced was blood. The source of these receptors is a female donor with papillary thyroid cancer or a benign thyroid nodule (not recorded which). Some clones in this sample may be carry-over from other donors' samples.

This clone was counted ten times or more. This chain links TRBV28 with TRBJ1-1; 7 nucleotides align to TRBD1. Germline V gene lookup returns CDR1 MDHEN and CDR2 SYDVKM. J gave up 5 bases and V 7 bases, and 10 bases lay outside the gene matches. The CDR3 has 14 residues. The CDR3 is CASTLVDRVTEAFF. CDR3 sequence (DNA): TGTGCCAGCACCCTAGTCGACAGGGTGACTGAAGCTTTCTTT.

This chain uses TRBV7-8 with TRBJ2-7; 8 bases match TRBD1. The J segment lost 1 base and the V segment lost 1 base, leaving 3 bases of the junction unmatched. Per the germline V gene, CDR1 is SGHVS and CDR2 is FQNEAQ. The length of the CDR3 is 15 residues. The CDR3 region has the DNA TGTGCCAGCAGCTTAGGGGGACAGGAATCCTACGAGCAGTACTTC. It is translated as CASSLGGQESYEQYF.

This clone was seen ten or more times. The chain combines TRBV18 with TRBJ1-1; D not resolved. From germline, CDR1 is KGHSH and CDR2 LQKENI. Trimming stripped 2 bases from V and 0 bases from J, with 10 bases between. CDR3 size: 15 residues. CDR3 DNA: TGTGCCAGCTCACCATCAACCCTGGTGAACACTGAAGCTTTCTTT. It yields the protein CASSPSTLVNTEAFF.

As concerns this clone: Other DNA sequences in this sample translate to the same CDR3. V is TRBV18 and J is TRBJ1-6; 7 nucleotides align to TRBD1. This CDR3 region has 13 residues. Per the germline V gene, CDR1 is KGHSH and CDR2 is LQKENI. The J segment lost 14 bases and the V segment lost 3 bases, leaving 7 bases of the junction unmatched. The CDR3 sequence: CASSPRQGGSLHF. CDR3 in DNA: TGTGCCAGCTCACCTCGACAGGGCGGGTCCCTCCACTTT.

Many counts were recorded for this clone. The V call is TRBV20-1, the J call TRBJ1-1; D may be TRBD1 (5 bases). The length of the CDR3 is 13 residues. The germline CDR1 and CDR2 sequences are DFQATT and SNEGSKA (reference sequence). Trimming removed 3 bases at V and 2 bases at J, with 10 bases between. The CDR3 is CSASRQPNTEAFF. Written as DNA, the CDR3 is TGCAGTGCTAGTCGACAGCCAAACACTGAAGCTTTCTTT.

Of note for this clone: A much larger clone differs by one base, so this may be a read error. The chain couples TRBV29-1 to TRBJ2-6; no reliable D call. V lost 8 bases, J lost 0 bases, and 8 bases lay in between. Germline-derived CDR1 and CDR2 are SQVTM and ANQGSEA. CDR3 length: 13 amino acids. The CDR3, as DNA: TGCAGCTCAGACACCTCTGGGGCCAACGTCCTGACTTTC. Translated, it gives CSSDTSGANVLTF. The whole variable domain, filled in from reference TRBV29-1 and TRBJ2-6, reads SAVISQKPSRDICQRGTSLTIQCQVDSQVTMMFWYRQQPGQSLTLIATANQGSEATYESGFVIDKFPISRPNLTFSTLTVSNMSPEDSSIYLCSSDTSGANVLTFGAGSRLTVL.